This entry describes one T cell receptor (beta chain). Its antigen is undetermined. Time point given: persistent/refractory GD, antithyroid drugs over 5 years with positive TRAb. Generation of the TCR library employed RNA extracted from PBMCs. The authors diagnosed Graves' disease using American Thyroid Association guidelines. Blood from the periphery, approximately 10 milliliters in all, was drawn into EDTA tubes. From germline, CDR1 is SGHRS and CDR2 YFSETQ. V lost 0 bases to trimming and J lost 5 bases; unmatched junction nucleotides: 10. This CDR3 is built from 16 residues. Arm-PCR of CDR3 regions and iRepertoire HTBI primers were used to build TCR beta libraries. TCRdb reprocessed the multiplex PCR reads with MiXCR, giving one entry per CDR3 protein. The data hold roughly 490,000 distinct CDR3 sequences, with about 20% observed a single time. The sample comes from a study of regulatory T cells in long-lasting Graves disease. Study outcomes and limitations: Persistent patients shared more public clonotypes (about 2,600) than new patients (roughly 970). Examination was confined to peripheral blood, excluding thyroid tissue.

This specimen consisted of peripheral blood mononuclear cells (PBMCs), obtained when the disease was refractory, from a patient treated with antithyroid drugs. The rearrangement links TRBV5-1 to TRBJ2-5; TRBD2 agrees at 7 bases. The TCR comes from a female donor with Graves disease. The CDR3 sequence: CASSLGGGSRSETQYF. CDR3 nucleotides: TGCGCCAGCAGCTTGGGTGGCGGGAGCAGGTCTGAGACCCAGTACTTC. The variable domain in full, with the rest retrieved from reference TRBV5-1 and TRBJ2-5, is KAGVTQTPRYLIKTRGQQVTLSCSPISGHRSVSWYQQTPGQGLQFLFEYFSETQRNKGNFPGRFSGRQFSNSRSEMNVSTLELGDSALYLCASSLGGGSRSETQYFGPGTRLLVL.